This note documents a single TCR beta chain sequence. The table lists this clonotype with many counts. What antigen it recognizes has not been identified. Base qualities were left out, and no much larger clone turns up one base away. Flow cytometry had shown CD8+CD57+ cell expansion in the patients selected for sequencing. All patients had severe acquired aplastic anemia diagnosed by International Study of Aplastic Anemia and Agranulocytosis and Camitta criteria. Patients had received no therapy at the time of blood sampling. In the study, sorted CD4+ and CD8+ blood T cells from patients with severe aplastic anemia and from healthy subjects underwent deep sequencing of TCR repertoires. Patients were enrolled under clinicaltrials.gov protocols 00001620, 01623167, 00001397, 00071045, 00081523 and 00961064 in the USA. Ficoll-Paque density gradient centrifugation was used to isolate peripheral blood mononuclear cells. CD4+ and CD8+ T cells were sorted by FACS or magnetic beads before DNA extraction.

V is cut back by 0 bases and J by 6 bases, with 10 bases in the junction unmatched. The germline V gene gives CDR1 as SGHRS and CDR2 as YFSETQ. The CDR3, from cysteine to phenylalanine, totals 17 residues. CDR3 DNA only is kept here, 51 bases in frame from base 1. TCR beta VDJ combination and CDR3 sequence profiling used genomic DNA as the template. An Illumina HiSeq 2000 was the platform used for TCR repertoire sequencing. In the source study's methods: Repertoire assessment relied on Simpson's diversity index, CDR3 size and DJ length profiles, and TRBV/TRBJ rearrangement plots. The most abundant DNA sequence in the deep sequencing data was defined as the immunodominant clone. CDR3 amino acid sequences were screened for sharing across subjects and compared with published repertoires and the VDJdb database. The public sequencing data were trimmed at Q25 with fastp and processed into clonotypes with MiXCR by TCRdb, which kept only in-frame beta chains. Rows matching on CDR3 protein sequence are summarized as one entry with the most common DNA and genes. TCRdb, not the authors, supplied the V and J calls. The sample includes approximately 120,000 distinct CDR3 sequences, with almost 40% observed a single time. Together, the top ten hold about 2.7% of the sample.

This record comes from a study of CD8+CD57+ T cells in acquired aplastic anemia (dated by TCRdb to 2016 to 2019). As for the study more broadly: On average, sorted CD4+ and CD8+ cells yielded about 3 ug of extracted DNA, with a range of about 0.17 to 27.4 ug. A CD8+CD57+ expansion meant a frequency higher than the mean frequency seen in healthy subjects. Beyond this particular receptor, the publication reports: CD8+ Simpson's diversity did not differ significantly between patients and healthy controls (P=0.060). Some 30 CD8+ CDR3 sequences were found to be shared between patients and controls, but these sequences appeared to be highly expressed in patients and within the immunodominant clones of the patients.

Here the chain combines TRBV5-1 and TRBJ2-3, and TRBD2 aligns with 10 junction nucleotides. This receptor was obtained from a human donor with aplastic anemia. Sample: sorted CD4+, CD8+, or CD8+CD57+ T cells (not recorded which) from PBMCs. The CDR3 has the sequence CASSLVASGGAGDTQYF. In nucleotide form, the sequence is TGCGCCAGCAGCTTGGTGGCCAGCGGGGGGGCTGGCGATACGCAGTATTTT.